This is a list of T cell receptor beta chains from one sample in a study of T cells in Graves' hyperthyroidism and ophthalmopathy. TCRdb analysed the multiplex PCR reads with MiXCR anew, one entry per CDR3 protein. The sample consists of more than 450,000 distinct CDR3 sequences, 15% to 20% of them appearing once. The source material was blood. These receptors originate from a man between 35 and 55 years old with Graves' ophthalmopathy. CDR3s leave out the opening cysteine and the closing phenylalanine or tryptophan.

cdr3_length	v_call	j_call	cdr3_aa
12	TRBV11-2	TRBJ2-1	ASSSRPGYNEQF
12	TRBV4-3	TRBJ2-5	ASSQRTGRETQY
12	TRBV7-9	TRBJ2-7	ASSLGLLHYEQY
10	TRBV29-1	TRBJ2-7	SVASLEYEQY
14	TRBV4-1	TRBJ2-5	ASSQDLGGRGETQY
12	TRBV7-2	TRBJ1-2	ASSPGGDGYGYT
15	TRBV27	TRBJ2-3	ASSPYGLAGNTDTQY
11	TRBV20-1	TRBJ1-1	SARTDLNTEAF
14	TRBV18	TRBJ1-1	ASSPGQGLKNTEAF
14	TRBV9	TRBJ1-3	ASSVGSGGTGNTIY
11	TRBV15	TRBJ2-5	ASGAGGKETQY
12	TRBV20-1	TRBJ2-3	SASGAGAADTQY
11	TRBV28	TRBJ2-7	ATLTESSYEQY
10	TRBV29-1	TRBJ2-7	SVGVYPYEQY
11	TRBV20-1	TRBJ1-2	SAIDQGDYGYT
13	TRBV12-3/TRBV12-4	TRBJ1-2	ASSLTGLSPDGYT
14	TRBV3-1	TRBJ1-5	ASSQWGSGVNQPQH
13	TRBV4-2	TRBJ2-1	ASSQDASGYNEQF
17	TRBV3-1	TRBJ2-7	ASSQGFYGLAGTGVEQY
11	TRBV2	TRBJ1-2	AISDQGANGYT
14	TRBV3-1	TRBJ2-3	ASSQDLAGVPDTQY
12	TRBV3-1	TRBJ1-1	ASTQEVKGSEAF
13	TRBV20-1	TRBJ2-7	SATSIGGGSYEQY
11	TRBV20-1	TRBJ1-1	SAKGSKATEAF
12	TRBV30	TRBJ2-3	AWRWGGLVDTQY
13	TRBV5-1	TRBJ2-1	ASSLGFSSYNEQF
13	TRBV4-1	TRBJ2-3	ASSRQGWPSDTQY
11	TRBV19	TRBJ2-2	ASSIEFRRELF
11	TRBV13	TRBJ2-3	ASSLRGTNTQY
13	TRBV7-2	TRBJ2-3	ASSSLRRVPDTQY
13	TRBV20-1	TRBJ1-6	SARDPQGRNSPLH
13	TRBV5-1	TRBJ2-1	ASSTGQQTYNEQF